This T cell receptor beta chain came from a study of T-cell memory formation after mild COVID-19. Study results and limitations: Clones that got smaller from day 15 to 85 had even CD4/CD8, while clones growing later tipped toward CD4+. A second wave of clones peaked on day 37, and their SARS-CoV-2 specificity went unconfirmed. Largely, contracting CD4+ clones fell within CM and EM, and contracting CD8+ clones within EMRA.

TCRdb re-derived calls from the 5' RACE reads in MiXCR, one entry per CDR3 protein. The sample has fewer than 350,000 distinct CDR3 sequences, over 15% seen once. Details on this clonotype: What it binds is not known.

CDR1 and CDR2 from the germline V gene are SQVTM and ANQGSEA. Losses at the gene ends were 3 bases for V and 2 bases for J; bases not matched to a gene: 18. The CDR3 has 18 residues. This sequence joins TRBV29-1 and TRBJ2-5; 7 bases are a match to TRBD2. Sequencing input: PBMCs or a T cell subset sorted from them (not recorded which). The source is a man aged 18 to 29 who had mild COVID-19 (a few samples of this study predate the infection). Cell type and time point are not known. In nucleotides, the CDR3 is TGCAGCGTTGATGGGGTTGGCACCCGAGAGCGGGGTCAAGAGACCCAGTACTTC. Protein sequence: CSVDGVGTRERGQETQYF.